The T cell receptor beta chain under discussion was sequenced for a study of blood T cell repertoires in COVID-19. This CDR3 contains 16 residues. CDR1 MDHEN and CDR2 SYDVKM come from the germline V gene. V shed 3 bases and J shed 2 bases, with 17 bases lying between them. Here immunoSEQ multiplex PCR was the method, and the copy in TCRdb shows in-frame clones only, minus some. The sample gives around 250,000 clones, about 89% of which show up once; roughly 0.96% is in the top ten. Sequences were obtained from peripheral blood. The TCR sequence derives from a woman aged 40 to 50 who had recovered from COVID-19. The chain links TRBV28 to TRBJ2-7, with a weak D call TRBD1 (6 bases). CDR3 nucleotides: TGTGCCAGCAGTTTTGGGTCACCGGACAGTGCCTACGAGCAGTACTTC. As protein: CASSFGSPDSAYEQYF.